This T cell receptor (beta chain) was recovered during a study of blood T cells in healthy people across ages. This clonotype has only a few counts. V lost 2 bases, J lost 0 bases, and 18 bases stayed unmatched. The germline V gene encodes CDR1 MNHEY and CDR2 SMNVEV (reference sequence). CDR3 length equals 21 residues. A second about 7 to 11 cycle PCR used barcoded and J-beta primers. From the 5' RACE reads, TCRdb called clonotypes with MiXCR, one entry per CDR3 protein. The data contain hundreds of thousands of distinct CDR3 sequences, roughly three fifths of them singletons. Sequenced input: blood. The clonotype originates from a man aged 40-49 years in good health. The chain combines TRBV27 with TRBJ2-1; 8 bases are a match to TRBD2. CDR3 sequence reads: CASSLRGTGTSEYYSYNEQFF. For the CDR3, the DNA is TGTGCCAGCAGTTTAAGGGGGACCGGGACTAGTGAATACTACTCCTACAATGAGCAGTTCTTC.